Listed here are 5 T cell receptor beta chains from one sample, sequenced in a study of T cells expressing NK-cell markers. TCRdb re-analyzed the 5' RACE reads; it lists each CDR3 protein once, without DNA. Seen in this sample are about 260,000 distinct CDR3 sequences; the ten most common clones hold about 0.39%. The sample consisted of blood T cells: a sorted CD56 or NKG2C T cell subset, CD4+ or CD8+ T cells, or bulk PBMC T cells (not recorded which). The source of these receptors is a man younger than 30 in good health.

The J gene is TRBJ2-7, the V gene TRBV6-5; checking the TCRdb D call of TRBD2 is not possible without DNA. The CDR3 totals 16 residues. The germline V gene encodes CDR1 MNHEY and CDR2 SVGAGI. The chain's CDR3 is CASSLPRGRNLGEQYF.

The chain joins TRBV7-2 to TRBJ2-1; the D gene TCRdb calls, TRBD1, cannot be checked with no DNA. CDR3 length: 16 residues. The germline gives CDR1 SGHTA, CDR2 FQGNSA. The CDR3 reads CASSSASVGGYNEQFF.

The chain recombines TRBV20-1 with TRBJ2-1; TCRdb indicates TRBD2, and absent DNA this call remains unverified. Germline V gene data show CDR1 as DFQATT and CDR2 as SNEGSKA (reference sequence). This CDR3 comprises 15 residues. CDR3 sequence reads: CSASGLAGPSGEQFF.

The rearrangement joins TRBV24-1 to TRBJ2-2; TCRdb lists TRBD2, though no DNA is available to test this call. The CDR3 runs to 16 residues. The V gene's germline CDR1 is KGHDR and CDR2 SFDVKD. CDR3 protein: CATSDLSQGGTGELFF.

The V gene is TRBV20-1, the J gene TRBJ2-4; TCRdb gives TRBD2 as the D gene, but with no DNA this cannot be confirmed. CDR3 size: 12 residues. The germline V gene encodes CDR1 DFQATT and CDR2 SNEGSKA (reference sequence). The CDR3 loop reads CSACGAKNIQYF.